This TCR beta chain is from a study of human T cells and chemical hapten exposure. Study at large: Predominantly women, the patients had alopecia areata, totalis or universalis. Study observations and caveats: It should be noted that donors had alopecia, so their immune response may differ from healthy people's. Significantly more large CDR3 similarity clusters were formed by expanded TCRs than by controls.

TCRdb passed the RACE reads through MiXCR, listing each CDR3 protein once. The sample shows roughly 260,000 distinct CDR3 sequences, about 9% of them seen only once. This clonotype was detected many times. Its antigen is undetermined. Germline loops: CDR1 LGHNA, CDR2 YNFKEQ. The CDR3 loop spans 16 amino acids. Unmatched junction bases numbered 5, after V lost 1 base and J lost 2 bases. The time point here: pre-sensitization, week 0. Documented treatment: therapeutic diphenylcyclopropenone sensitization with weekly scalp DPC. The receptor was derived from a woman aged 40 to 50 with alopecia areata. Some clones in this sample may be carry-over from other donors' samples. Sequences were derived from whole blood, sampled in connection with sensitization to the hapten diphenylcyclopropenone (DPC). The rearrangement joins TRBV4-2 to TRBJ2-1, with 7 positions matching TRBD2. This CDR3 is CASSQALLAAYNEQFF. The CDR3 DNA reads TGTGCCAGCAGCCAAGCTTTGCTAGCGGCCTACAATGAGCAGTTCTTC.